This T cell receptor (beta chain) derives from a study of blood T cell repertoires in COVID-19. Study summary: PBMCs, B-cell-depleted T cells, or T cells provided the cDNA or gDNA that made up the material.

Germline-derived CDR1 and CDR2 are KGHSH and LQKENI. CDR3 length equals 15 residues. The V segment lost 5 bases and the J segment 8 bases; nucleotides outside the gene matches: 9. The method was immunoSEQ multiplex PCR; TCRdb's version includes in-frame clones alone and lacks a portion of them. The sample consists of 360,000 or so clones, 87% of them appearing once. Self-reported history from a screening survey and questionnaire set each donor's cohort. The TCR comes from a young woman who had recovered from COVID-19. The J gene is TRBJ2-1, the V gene TRBV18, with 10 bases matching TRBD2. Material: PBMCs or T cells enriched from blood (not recorded which). This CDR3 is CASSRTSGRGDEQFF. Written as DNA, the CDR3 is TGTGCCAGCTCAAGGACTAGCGGAAGGGGGGATGAGCAGTTCTTC.